The following is a T cell receptor beta chain sequence with its context. No antigen is known for it. Among the roughly 120 subjects of the validation cohort, separate from the approximately 700-subject first cohort, were the donors. CDR3 length equals 18 residues. With V trimmed by 0 bases and J by 7 bases, 12 bases remained unmatched. Germline V CDR1 and CDR2: SGHTA, FQGTGA. This specimen comes from a study of cytomegalovirus exposure and HLA in healthy donors. Overall study findings and caveats: Cytomegalovirus association was listed for 170 or so TCR beta chains. As confirmed in vitro, three CMV-associated chains were specific for CMV antigens. Diagnosis of cytomegalovirus status made by the classifier reportedly showed high specificity and sensitivity.

Measured with immunoSEQ multiplex PCR; TCRdb has only the in-frame clones, and not every one. The sample contains approximately 99,000 clones, over 75% of which appear only once. The receptor comes from a woman under 30 in good health and CMV-seronegative. The sequenced material came from PBMCs. The V gene is TRBV7-3, the J gene TRBJ2-1, with 10 nucleotides matching TRBD2. CDR3 protein: CASSLTWGSGGTGNEQFF. CDR3 nucleotide sequence: TGTGCCAGCAGCTTAACGTGGGGTAGCGGGGGGACTGGTAATGAGCAGTTCTTC.